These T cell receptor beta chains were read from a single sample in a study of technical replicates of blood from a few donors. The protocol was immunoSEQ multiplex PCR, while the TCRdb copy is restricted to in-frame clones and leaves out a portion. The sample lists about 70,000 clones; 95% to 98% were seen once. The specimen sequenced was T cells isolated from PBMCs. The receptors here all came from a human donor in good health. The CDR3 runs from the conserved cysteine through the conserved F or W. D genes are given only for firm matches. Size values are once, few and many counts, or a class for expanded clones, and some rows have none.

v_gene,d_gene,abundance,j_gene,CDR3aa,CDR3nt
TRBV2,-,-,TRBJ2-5,CASGAGRETQYF,TGTGCCAGCGGGGCAGGGCGGGAGACCCAGTACTTC
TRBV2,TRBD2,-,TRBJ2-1,CATGPGEGYNEQFF,TGTGCCACAGGGCCGGGGGAGGGCTACAATGAGCAGTTCTTC
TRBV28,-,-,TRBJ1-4,CASSLQSTNEKLFF,TGTGCCAGCAGTTTACAGTCGACTAATGAAAAACTGTTTTTT
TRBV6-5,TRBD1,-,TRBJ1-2,CASRRGTDYGYTF,TGTGCCAGCAGACGAGGGACAGACTATGGCTACACCTTC
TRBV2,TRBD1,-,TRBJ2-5,CASSFENTGGETQYF,TGTGCCAGCAGCTTCGAGAATACAGGGGGAGAGACCCAGTACTTC
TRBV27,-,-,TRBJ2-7,CASSLFLPGSYEQYF,TGTGCCAGCAGTTTATTTTTACCGGGCTCCTACGAGCAGTACTTC
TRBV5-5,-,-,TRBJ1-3,CASSGGDSGNTIYF,TGTGCCAGCAGTGGCGGGGACTCTGGAAACACCATATATTTT
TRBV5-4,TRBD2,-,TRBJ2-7,CASSSKNRDYSYEQYF,TGTGCCAGCAGCTCCAAGAACCGGGACTACTCCTACGAGCAGTACTTC
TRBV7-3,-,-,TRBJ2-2,CASSRQNTGELFF,TGTGCCAGCAGCCGACAGAACACCGGGGAGCTGTTTTTT
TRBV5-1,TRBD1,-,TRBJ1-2,CASSPDLAGGELDGYTF,TGCGCCAGCAGCCCTGACCTGGCAGGGGGCGAATTAGATGGCTACACCTTC
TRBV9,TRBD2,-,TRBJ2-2,CASSLGASGTGELFF,TGTGCCAGCAGCCTAGGCGCTAGCGGTACCGGGGAGCTGTTTTTT
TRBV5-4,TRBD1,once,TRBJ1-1,CASRLNRGTEAFF,TGTGCCAGCAGACTTAACAGGGGCACTGAAGCTTTCTTT
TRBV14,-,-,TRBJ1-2,CASSQRFSNYGYTF,TGTGCCAGCAGCCAGAGATTTAGCAACTATGGCTACACCTTC
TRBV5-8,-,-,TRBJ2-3,CASSRGRQTDTQYF,TGTGCCAGCAGCAGGGGCAGGCAGACAGATACGCAGTATTTT
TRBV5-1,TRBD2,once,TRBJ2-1,CASSYSGNYNEQFF,TGCGCCAGCAGCTATAGCGGGAATTACAATGAGCAGTTCTTC
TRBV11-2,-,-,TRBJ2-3,CASSPQDTQYF,TGTGCCAGCAGCCCCCAAGATACGCAGTATTTT
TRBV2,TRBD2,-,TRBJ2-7,CASRPVSGGSYEQYF,TGTGCCAGCAGACCCGTTTCGGGAGGCTCCTACGAGCAGTACTTC
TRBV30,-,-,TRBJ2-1,CALIQGLSAYNEQFF,TGTGCCTTGATACAGGGTCTGTCAGCCTACAATGAGCAGTTCTTC
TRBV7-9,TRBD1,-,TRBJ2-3,CASSLIGQGSTDTQYF,TGTGCCAGCAGCTTAATAGGACAGGGGAGCACAGATACGCAGTATTTT
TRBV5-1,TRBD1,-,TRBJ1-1,CASSSGQLNTEAFF,TGCGCCAGCAGCTCGGGACAGCTGAACACTGAAGCTTTCTTT
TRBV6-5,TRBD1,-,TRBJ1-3,CATRQGWNTIYF,TGTGCCACCAGACAGGGCTGGAACACCATATATTTT
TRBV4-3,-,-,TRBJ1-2,CASSHSDSYGYTF,TGCGCCAGCAGCCATTCGGACAGCTATGGCTACACCTTC
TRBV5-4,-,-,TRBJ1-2,CASSLKSDYGYTF,TGTGCCAGCAGCTTGAAGAGCGACTATGGCTACACCTTC
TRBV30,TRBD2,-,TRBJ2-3,CAWSGGRGSNTQYF,TGTGCCTGGAGTGGCGGGAGGGGTTCAAATACGCAGTATTTT
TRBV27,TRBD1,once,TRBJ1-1,CASSPTGSEAFF,TGTGCCAGCAGCCCGACAGGGTCTGAAGCTTTCTTT
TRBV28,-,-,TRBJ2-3,CASSLLSSDTQYF,TGTGCCAGCAGTTTGCTATCGTCAGATACGCAGTATTTT
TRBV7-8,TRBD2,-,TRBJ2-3,CASSSRTSGVRTDTQYF,TGTGCCAGCAGCTCCCGGACTAGCGGGGTACGCACAGATACGCAGTATTTT
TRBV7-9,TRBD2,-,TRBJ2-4,CASSPPRTSGRANIQYF,TGTGCCAGCAGCCCACCCAGGACTAGCGGGAGGGCAAACATTCAGTACTTC
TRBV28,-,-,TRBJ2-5,CASSFAAGRDTQYF,TGTGCCAGCAGTTTCGCGGCAGGGCGGGATACCCAGTACTTC
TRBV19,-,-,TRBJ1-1,CASREGGTEAFF,TGTGCCAGCCGCGAAGGGGGCACTGAAGCTTTCTTT
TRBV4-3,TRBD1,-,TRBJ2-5,CASSQDPAGGETQYF,TGCGCCAGCAGCCAAGATCCGGCAGGGGGAGAGACCCAGTACTTC
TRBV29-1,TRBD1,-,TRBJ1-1,CSVEGDREDTEAFF,TGCAGCGTTGAGGGGGACAGGGAGGACACTGAAGCTTTCTTT
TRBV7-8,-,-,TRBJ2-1,CASSLGLLGTNEQFF,TGTGCCAGCAGCTTAGGCCTACTAGGAACCAATGAGCAGTTCTTC
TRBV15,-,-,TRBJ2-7,CATSRDWDTYEQYF,TGTGCCACCAGCAGAGACTGGGACACTTACGAGCAGTACTTC
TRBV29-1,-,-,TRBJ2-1,CSVEKPYNEQFF,TGCAGCGTGGAGAAGCCCTACAATGAGCAGTTCTTC
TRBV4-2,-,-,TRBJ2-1,CASSPQEGVNEQFF,TGTGCCAGCAGCCCCCAAGAGGGAGTCAATGAGCAGTTCTTC
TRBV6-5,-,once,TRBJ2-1,CASSPGLLNEQFF,TGTGCCAGCAGTCCCGGACTCCTCAATGAGCAGTTCTTC
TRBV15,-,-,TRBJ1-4,CATSKDRQGNWFGEKLFF,TGTGCCACCAGCAAAGACAGGCAGGGTAACTGGTTCGGTGAAAAACTGTTTTTT
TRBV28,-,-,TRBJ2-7,CASSPANRQVGDEQYF,TGTGCCAGCAGCCCGGCAAATAGACAGGTCGGGGACGAGCAGTACTTC
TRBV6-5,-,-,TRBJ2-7,CASSPDYYEQYF,TGTGCCAGCAGTCCCGACTACTACGAGCAGTACTTC
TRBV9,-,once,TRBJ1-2,CASSVGPGYYGYTF,TGTGCCAGCAGCGTAGGTCCAGGGTACTATGGCTACACCTTC
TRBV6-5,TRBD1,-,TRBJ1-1,CASSERQGWTEAFF,TGTGCCAGCAGCGAAAGACAGGGATGGACTGAAGCTTTCTTT
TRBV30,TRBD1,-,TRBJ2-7,CAWTDFRDRAFYEQYF,TGTGCCTGGACCGACTTCCGGGACAGGGCATTTTACGAGCAGTACTTC
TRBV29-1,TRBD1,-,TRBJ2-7,CSVDRGQGIDEQYF,TGCAGCGTCGACCGGGGACAGGGAATCGACGAGCAGTACTTC
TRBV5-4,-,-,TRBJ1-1,CASSFDSQQNTEAFF,TGTGCCAGCAGCTTCGACAGCCAACAGAACACTGAAGCTTTCTTT
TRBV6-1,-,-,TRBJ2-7,CASSPGTTYEQYF,TGTGCCAGCAGCCCCGGGACAACCTACGAGCAGTACTTC
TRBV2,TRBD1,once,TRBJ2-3,CASDRESDTQYF,TGTGCCAGTGACAGGGAATCAGATACGCAGTATTTT
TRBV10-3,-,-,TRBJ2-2,CAISETVLNTGELFF,TGTGCCATCAGTGAGACAGTCCTCAACACCGGGGAGCTGTTTTTT
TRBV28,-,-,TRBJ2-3,CASYSASTDTQYF,TGTGCCAGTTACTCTGCGAGCACAGATACGCAGTATTTT
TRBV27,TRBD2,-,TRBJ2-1,CASSPLAGEGNEQFF,TGTGCCAGCAGTCCACTAGCGGGAGAGGGAAATGAGCAGTTCTTC
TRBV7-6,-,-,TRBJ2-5,CASSTTSLAETQYF,TGTGCCAGCAGCACAACTAGCCTGGCGGAGACCCAGTACTTC
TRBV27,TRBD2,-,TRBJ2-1,CASSFKTSGINEQFF,TGTGCCAGCAGTTTTAAGACTAGCGGGATAAATGAGCAGTTCTTC
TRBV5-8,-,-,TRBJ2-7,CASSFFLSYEQYF,TGTGCCAGCAGCTTCTTCCTTAGCTACGAGCAGTACTTC
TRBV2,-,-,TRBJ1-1,CASTEPTGSGTEAFF,TGTGCCAGCACCGAACCCACAGGGTCGGGCACTGAAGCTTTCTTT
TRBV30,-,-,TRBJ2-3,CAWSPMTRDTQYF,TGTGCCTGGAGTCCCATGACTAGAGATACGCAGTATTTT
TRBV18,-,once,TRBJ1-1,CASSGGANTEAFF,TGTGCCAGCTCAGGGGGGGCGAACACTGAAGCTTTCTTT
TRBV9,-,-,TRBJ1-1,CASSEGVGTEAFF,TGTGCCAGCAGCGAGGGGGTTGGCACTGAAGCTTTCTTT
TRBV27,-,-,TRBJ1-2,CASSLSPGYGYTF,TGTGCCAGCAGTTTATCTCCGGGGTATGGCTACACCTTC
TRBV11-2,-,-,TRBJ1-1,CASSLWRARMNTEAFF,TGTGCCAGCAGCTTATGGCGGGCTAGGATGAACACTGAAGCTTTCTTT
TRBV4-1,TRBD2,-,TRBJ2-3,CASSPWGLNTDTQYF,TGCGCCAGCAGCCCCTGGGGACTAAACACAGATACGCAGTATTTT